These 22 T cell receptor beta chains were sequenced from one sample in a study of shared clonotypes between healthy human individuals. Clones were read by immunoSEQ multiplex PCR, and TCRdb kept only the in-frame ones, dropping some. Among just over 2,000,000 clones listed, 85% to 95% were seen once. The sequencing input was naive CD4+ T cells sorted from blood. The subset: CD45RA+ positively selected. The receptors originated from a man younger than 35 in good health.

V and J are TRBV6-6 and TRBJ2-7; D not resolved. Looked up from germline, CDR1 is MNHNY and CDR2 is SVGAGI (reference sequence). The CDR3 loop spans 13 amino acids. V lost 4 bases and J 5 bases, leaving 12 bases between the germline ends. The DNA for the CDR3 is TGTGCCAGCAGTTTCATTGGGCCAAACGAGCAGTACTTC. It is translated as CASSFIGPNEQYF.

V is TRBV29-1 and J is TRBJ2-5; maybe TRBD2 (5 bases). CDR3 size: 12 residues. V gave up 0 bases and J gave up 5 bases, with 7 bases separating them. Germline CDR1 SQVTM, CDR2 ANQGSEA. In DNA form, the CDR3 reads TGCAGCGTTGAAGAAGCGGAGGAGACCCAGTACTTC. Translating it yields CSVEEAEETQYF.

A remark on this clone: Other DNA sequences in this sample translate to the same CDR3. This chain joins TRBV5-4 and TRBJ2-7; D is possibly TRBD1 (5 bases). V dropped 0 bases and J dropped 3 bases, with 10 bases sitting between them. The CDR3 consists of 14 residues. Looked up from germline, CDR1 is SGHNT and CDR2 is YYREEE (reference sequence). CDR3 sequence reads: CASSLGGQGYEQYF. In DNA, the CDR3 is TGTGCCAGCAGCTTGGGGGGTCAGGGCTACGAGCAGTACTTC. The full variable domain, completed using reference TRBV5-4 and TRBJ2-7, is ETGVTQSPTHLIKTRGQQVTLRCSSQSGHNTVSWYQQALGQGPQFIFQYYREEENGRGNFPPRFSGLQFPNYSSELNVNALELDDSALYLCASSLGGQGYEQYFGPGTRLTVT.

The gene calls are TRBV18 and TRBJ1-1, with D uncertain. From germline, CDR1 is KGHSH and CDR2 LQKENI. This CDR3 has 13 residues. Trimming left V 3 bases short and J 9 bases short, with 14 bases between. The CDR3 DNA sequence: TGTGCCAGCTCACCTGACCCCCTAGGAAAAGCTTTCTTT. It translates to CASSPDPLGKAFF.

The CDR3 loop reads CASSYPKGANSNEQFF. The CDR3 bases are TGTGCCAGCAGTTACCCAAAAGGGGCGAACTCCAATGAGCAGTTCTTC. The chain couples TRBV6-5 to TRBJ2-1; a possible D gene is TRBD1 (5 bases). The CDR3 spans 16 residues. Trimming removed 2 bases from V and 6 bases from J, with 17 bases in between. CDR1 is MNHEY and CDR2 is SVGAGI in the germline V gene.

The CDR3 here is CASSIDGGGGEQYF. CDR3 sequence (DNA): TGTGCCAGTAGTATAGACGGAGGGGGTGGTGAGCAGTACTTC. The J gene is TRBJ2-7, the V gene TRBV19, with D tentatively TRBD1 or TRBD2 (6 bases each). Germline values: CDR1 LNHDA, CDR2 SQIVND (reference sequence). This CDR3 has 14 residues. Trimming took off 0 bases at V and 7 bases at J, with 13 bases between the two ends.

The V and J genes are TRBV10-3 and TRBJ1-2; D unclear. Germline CDR1 ENHRY, CDR2 SYGVKD. Trimming removed 4 bases at V and 6 bases at J, with 9 bases between. The CDR3 covers 12 residues. The CDR3, as DNA: TGTGCCATCAGTGGGCCCACAGATGGCTACACCTTC. As protein: CAISGPTDGYTF.

The gene calls are TRBV10-1 and TRBJ2-3; 14 bases map to TRBD2. The CDR3 runs 16 residues. Trimming removed 4 bases from V and 4 bases from J; junction bases left unmatched: 4. Germline CDR1 is WNHNN and CDR2 is SYGVQD (reference sequence). The CDR3 sequence is CASSATSGRAPDTQYF. CDR3 in DNA: TGCGCCAGCAGTGCGACTAGCGGGAGGGCCCCAGATACGCAGTATTTT.

CDR3 bases: TGTGCCAGCAGCCCCCGAAGGGTAGGAGGCGGGTCCTACGAGCAGTACTTC. This gives the protein CASSPRRVGGGSYEQYF. This chain connects TRBV11-2 to TRBJ2-7; a weak D match, TRBD2 (5 bases). Germline values: CDR1 SGHAT, CDR2 FQNNGV. With 5 bases removed from V and 1 base from J, the gap between germline ends came to 21 bases. The CDR3 is 17 residues long.

The chain joins TRBV6-1 to TRBJ1-6; no definite D call. CDR3 length: 13 amino acids. The germline V and J ends were trimmed by 1 base and 11 bases, with 9 bases remaining between them. Germline CDR1 and CDR2: MNHNS and SASEGT. CDR3 residues: CASSEDPGAPLHF. CDR3 coding DNA: TGTGCCAGCAGTGAAGACCCCGGAGCACCCCTCCACTTT.

The chain joins TRBV5-4 to TRBJ1-6; TRBD1 is a possible D gene (6 bases). V was pared by 5 bases and J by 9 bases, with 21 bases between. The germline V gene has CDR1 SGHNT and CDR2 YYREEE (reference sequence). The CDR3 is made up of 16 amino acids. The CDR3 region is CASSSWGAFGISPLHF. The CDR3 DNA follows: TGTGCCAGCAGTAGCTGGGGGGCGTTCGGAATTTCACCCCTCCACTTT.

V and J are TRBV7-9 and TRBJ2-7, with 12 bases that match TRBD2. After removal of 1 base from V and 4 bases from J, the junction contained 8 bases not matched to a gene. The germline V gene has CDR1 SEHNR and CDR2 FQNEAQ (reference sequence). This CDR3 is built from 17 residues. The CDR3 protein is CASSLVLSTSGSYEQYF. The CDR3 nucleotides are TGTGCCAGCAGCTTAGTATTATCGACTAGCGGGAGTTACGAGCAGTACTTC.

The V gene is TRBV2, the J gene TRBJ1-5; a possible D gene is TRBD1 (6 bases). Germline V gene sequence: CDR1 SNHLY, CDR2 FYNNEI. The germline V and J ends were trimmed by 3 bases and 4 bases, with 19 bases remaining between them. CDR3 length equals 17 residues. The CDR3 here is CASSEARGQPLNQPQHF. The CDR3 region has the DNA TGTGCCAGCAGTGAGGCCCGAGGACAGCCTTTGAATCAGCCCCAGCATTTT.

The V and J genes are TRBV27 and TRBJ2-7, with a possible D match to TRBD1 (5 bases). The CDR3 extends over 13 amino acids. Per the germline V gene, CDR1 is MNHEY and CDR2 is SMNVEV (reference sequence). The germline V and J ends were trimmed by 7 bases and 1 base, with 11 bases remaining between them. The CDR3 loop reads CASKEQGSYEQYF. The CDR3 DNA is TGTGCCAGCAAAGAGCAGGGTTCCTACGAGCAGTACTTC.

This clone was counted once. The CDR3 spells CASSHGVGMTEAFF. The DNA for the CDR3 is TGTGCCAGCAGCCACGGGGTGGGGATGACTGAAGCTTTCTTT. The chain joins TRBV7-2 to TRBJ1-1; D not resolved. V lost 5 bases and J lost 5, with 15 bases in between. Germline lookup yields CDR1 SGHTA and CDR2 FQGNSA. CDR3 length: 14 amino acids. Looking up the rest from reference TRBV7-2 and TRBJ1-1 gives the full variable domain: GAGVSQSPSNKVTEKGKDVELRCDPISGHTALYWYRQSLGQGLEFLIYFQGNSAPDKSGLPSDRFSAERTGGSVSTLTIQRTQQEDSAVYLCASSHGVGMTEAFFGQGTRLTVV.

V is TRBV11-2 and J is TRBJ2-7; D perhaps matches TRBD2 (6 bases). Germline-derived CDR1 and CDR2 are SGHAT and FQNNGV. Trimming took off 5 bases at V and 1 base at J, with 12 bases between the two ends. CDR3 length: 14 residues. CDR3 sequence reads: CASSRLGPSYEQYF. CDR3 sequence (DNA): TGTGCCAGCAGCCGACTAGGCCCTTCCTACGAGCAGTACTTC.

The chain employs TRBV7-2 and TRBJ2-1; 8 nucleotides agree with TRBD2. V shed 5 bases, J shed 0 bases, and the junction held 6 bases outside the gene matches. The length of the CDR3 is 16 residues. In germline, CDR1 is SGHTA, CDR2 FQGNSA. The CDR3 DNA reads TGTGCCAGCAGCCCCGTAGCGGGGAGCTCCTACAATGAGCAGTTCTTC. Protein product: CASSPVAGSSYNEQFF. Supplemented by reference TRBV7-2 and TRBJ2-1, the full variable domain reads GAGVSQSPSNKVTEKGKDVELRCDPISGHTALYWYRQSLGQGLEFLIYFQGNSAPDKSGLPSDRFSAERTGGSVSTLTIQRTQQEDSAVYLCASSPVAGSSYNEQFFGPGTRLTVL.

This clone was seen a single time. The chain recombines TRBV19 with TRBJ2-3; 7 nucleotides align to TRBD2. The CDR3 length is 14 residues. The germline V gene has CDR1 LNHDA and CDR2 SQIVND (reference sequence). Trimming at V came to 10 bases and at J to 3 bases, leaving 10 bases not matched to a gene. DNA of the CDR3: TGTGCCACCCAATCCTACGGGGGGACAGATACGCAGTATTTT. Its protein product is CATQSYGGTDTQYF.

This chain links TRBV6-5 with TRBJ2-5; D is undetermined. Germline-derived CDR1 and CDR2 are MNHEY and SVGAGI. V lost 2 bases to trimming and J lost 5 bases, with 9 bases between them. The CDR3 is 13 amino acids. The CDR3 DNA follows: TGTGCCAGCAGTTACACGGTTTGGGAGACCCAGTACTTC. Translating it yields CASSYTVWETQYF.

The genes are TRBV13 and TRBJ2-6; 11 nucleotides match TRBD1. The CDR3 is 18 amino acids. The ends lost 5 bases at V and 0 bases at J; junction bases unmatched: 6. The germline V gene has CDR1 PRHDT and CDR2 FYEKMQ (reference sequence). The CDR3 protein is CASSPGTGGRSGANVLTF. CDR3 bases: TGTGCCAGCAGCCCGGGGACAGGGGGGCGCTCTGGGGCCAACGTCCTGACTTTC.

The chain combines TRBV2 with TRBJ1-6, with 7 positions matching TRBD1. CDR1 SNHLY and CDR2 FYNNEI come from the germline V gene. The CDR3 runs to 20 residues. V lost 5 bases, J lost 5 bases, and 21 bases stayed unmatched. The CDR3 spells CASSLINRGNKVWDNSPLHF. For the CDR3, the DNA is TGTGCCAGCAGTTTAATCAACAGGGGAAATAAGGTGTGGGATAATTCACCCCTCCACTTT.

The chain's CDR3 is CASSPSVYNAYEQYF. DNA of the CDR3: TGTGCCAGTAGTCCTTCGGTCTACAACGCCTACGAGCAGTACTTC. J is TRBJ2-7 and V is TRBV19; D unresolved. V dropped 5 bases and J dropped 2 bases, with 16 bases sitting between them. This CDR3 region has 15 residues. The germline V gene has CDR1 LNHDA and CDR2 SQIVND (reference sequence). Filled out from reference TRBV19 and TRBJ2-7, the complete variable domain reads DGGITQSPKYLFRKEGQNVTLSCEQNLNHDAMYWYRQDPGQGLRLIYYSQIVNDFQKGDIAEGYSVSREKKESFPLTVTSAQKNPTAFYLCASSPSVYNAYEQYFGPGTRLTVT.